Here is one T cell receptor beta chain with its context. The sample originates from a study of T cell responses to AZD1222 COVID-19 vaccine. Study-level information: Second doses at about 4 or about 12 weeks were pooled.

Sequenced by immunoSEQ multiplex PCR; TCRdb stores in-frame clones only, minus some. The profile shows 250,000 or so clones, 93% of them singletons. The source was peripheral blood, collected on day 0 of AZD1222 vaccination. The clonotype originates from an adult in good health.

Written as DNA, the CDR3 is TGTGCCAGCAGCACGGTAGGGGGCACTGAAGCTTTCTTT. This encodes CASSTVGGTEAFF. The rearrangement uses TRBV7-2 and TRBJ1-1; the D gene is possibly TRBD1 (6 bases). The CDR3 length is 13 residues. CDR1 is SGHTA and CDR2 is FQGNSA in the germline V gene. Between the trimmed V and J ends, which lost 5 bases and 4 bases, there was a span of 11 bases.